This T cell receptor (beta chain) was recovered during a study of blood T cell repertoires in COVID-19. Background on the study: T cells, B-cell-depleted T cells, or PBMCs supplied cDNA or gDNA.

Everyone who took part was 18 to 89 years old, and they came from about two dozen US areas. Assay: immunoSEQ multiplex PCR; the TCRdb copy retains only in-frame clones and omits some. The table has 330,000 or so clones, 85% to 90% seen once. In germline, CDR1 is KGHDR, CDR2 SFDVKD. The CDR3 consists of 15 residues. Between the trimmed V and J ends, which lost 4 bases and 5 bases, there was a span of 14 bases. This TCR came from a woman aged 25 to 45 who had been exposed to COVID-19. Sequenced material: PBMCs or T cells enriched from blood (not recorded which). The V gene is TRBV24-1, the J gene TRBJ2-1; TRBD1 might be the D (6 bases). The CDR3 reads CATSDTTGHHNEQFF. The CDR3, as DNA: TGTGCCACCAGTGACACAACGGGACACCACAATGAGCAGTTCTTC.